The TCR beta chain described here comes from a study of blood T cell repertoires in COVID-19. Overall study context: The origin of the acute and convalescent COVID-19 samples was the United States, Italy and Spain. Sample material is recorded as cDNA or gDNA derived from T cells, B-cell-depleted T cells, or PBMCs.

The CDR3 has 16 amino acids. The germline CDR1 and CDR2 sequences are SGHAT and FQNNGV. With 6 bases clipped from V and 2 bases from J, the junction kept 11 bases outside the gene matches. Libraries were prepared by immunoSEQ multiplex PCR; TCRdb keeps only in-frame clonotypes and omits some of them. The sample yields 65,000 to 90,000 clones, around 88% seen once. The source is a man aged 25-45 years with acute or convalescent COVID-19. Sequencing used peripheral blood. V gene TRBV11-2 combines with J gene TRBJ2-7; TRBD2 matches 9 bases. The CDR3 sequence is CASRDYIAGVPYEQYF. The CDR3 nucleotides read TGTGCCAGCAGAGATTATATAGCGGGAGTCCCCTACGAGCAGTACTTC.